The T cell receptor beta chain under discussion was sequenced for a study of radiotherapy plus CTLA-4 blockade in lung cancer listed by TCRdb under 2018. Background for the entire study: Objective responses were observed in approximately 17% of enrolled patients, and disease control was achieved in 31%. What the study reported, not specific to this receptor: Early dynamic changes in blood T cell clones, together with increased serum interferon-beta after radiation, were reported as the strongest predictors of response. After treatment with radiotherapy and ipilimumab, TCR clones that originated in tumors expanded in peripheral blood.

The CDR3 spans 16 residues, from the cysteine through the phenylalanine. CDR3 DNA is the only sequence kept; it has 48 bases, read in frame from the first base. Trimming removed 5 bases from V and 0 bases from J; the gene matches leave 6 bases unexplained. Looking up the germline V gene yields CDR1 SGHVS and CDR2 FQNEAQ. For this clone: Its specific antigen is unknown. Nothing much larger sits one base from this clone, and base qualities are not available.

The library was produced with the immunoSEQ multiplex PCR assay. This is the immuneACCESS table as TCRdb keeps it, with only in-frame sequences that have V and J called. A part of the clones is gone; compared with another copy, unresolved V genes explain less than half, and the rest is unexplained. Within this sample are about 97,000 clones, with around 74% of them counted one time only. Of the sample, about 3% is held by the ten largest clones. The study evaluated CTLA-4 blockade (ipilimumab) given together with focal radiation therapy in patients who had chemo-refractory metastatic non-small-cell lung cancer.

The receptor was derived from a human donor with non-small cell lung cancer who had a partial response to radiotherapy plus ipilimumab. Some clones in this sample may be carry-over from other donors' samples. Recombination connected TRBV7-8 to TRBJ2-3; TRBD2 fits 9 bases in the junction. This specimen was peripheral blood, taken from a patient treated with radiotherapy plus ipilimumab. The CDR3 reads CASSRSLAGSTDTQYF. DNA sequence: TGTGCCAGCAGCAGGTCCCTAGCGGGAAGCACAGATACGCAGTATTTT. Beyond the CDR3, the reference TRBV7-8 and TRBJ2-3 genes provide the residues; the full variable domain reads: GAGVSQSPRYKVAKRGQDVALRCDPISGHVSLFWYQQALGQGPEFLTYFQNEAQLDKSGLPSDRFFAERPEGSVSTLKIQRTQQEDSAVYLCASSRSLAGSTDTQYFGPGTRLTVL.